This T cell receptor beta chain is from a study of blood T cell repertoires in COVID-19. Study background: The United States, Italy and Spain supplied acute and convalescent COVID-19 samples. T cells, B-cell-depleted T cells, or PBMCs provided the cDNA or gDNA that served as material.

Methods used by the authors: Reference gene primer amplification gave nucleated cell count estimates. Measured with immunoSEQ multiplex PCR; TCRdb has only the in-frame clones, and not every one. V, J and clone size are those of that table, while D and trimming were read from the DNA. The sample yields under 80,000 clones, around four fifths seen once. The CDR3 length is 14 residues. Trimming removed 1 base from V and 4 bases from J; junction bases left unmatched: 2. In germline, CDR1 is LNHDA, CDR2 SQIVND (reference sequence). The receptor's source is a man in his 70s with acute or convalescent COVID-19. The chain recombines TRBV19 with TRBJ2-5; 8 bases are shared with TRBD1. The sequenced sample consisted of peripheral blood. CDR3 sequence (DNA): TGTGCCAGTAGTATAGGGACAGGGACAGAGACCCAGTACTTC. This encodes CASSIGTGTETQYF.